This is a list of T cell receptor beta chains from one sample in a study of Ad26.COV2.S vaccination and SARS-CoV-2 variants. The repertoire was sequenced with immunoSEQ multiplex PCR; TCRdb's copy has only in-frame clones and lacks some. In the table there are over 450,000 clones, 80% to 90% of which are singletons. The sample here was peripheral blood, taken in a trial of Ad26.COV2.S vaccine versus placebo. The origin of the receptors is a person between 18 and 65 years old who received the Ad26.COV2.S COVID-19 vaccine or a placebo. CDR3s include the opening cysteine and the closing phenylalanine or tryptophan. Each record gives: D gene, CDR3 length, clone size, V gene, J gene, CDR3 DNA, CDR3 protein. The D gene is left open where the match is weak. Clone size appears in some rows only: once, few, many, or a class for an expanded clone.

D: TRBD1; length: 15; size: -; V: TRBV29-1; J: TRBJ1-2; DNA: TGCAGCGTTGAAGAAGGGACAGGTAGCTTGGATGGCTACACCTTC; CDR3: CSVEEGTGSLDGYTF
D: -; length: 13; size: -; V: TRBV19; J: TRBJ2-3; DNA: TGTGCCAGTAGTACCCTACAGGGAGGTACGCAGTATTTT; CDR3: CASSTLQGGTQYF
D: TRBD1; length: 17; size: -; V: TRBV4-2; J: TRBJ1-2; DNA: TGTGCCAGCAGCCAAGGCGGGACAGGGAAATTCCCCTATGGCTACACCTTC; CDR3: CASSQGGTGKFPYGYTF
D: -; length: 15; size: -; V: TRBV5-4; J: TRBJ1-2; DNA: TGTGCCAGCAGCTTGGCCGTTGGAGGGGACGATGGCTACACCTTC; CDR3: CASSLAVGGDDGYTF
D: -; length: 13; size: -; V: TRBV7-2; J: TRBJ2-3; DNA: TGTGCCAGCAGCTTAGTGGGCGTGCCCACGCAGTATTTT; CDR3: CASSLVGVPTQYF
D: -; length: 15; size: once; V: TRBV12-2; J: TRBJ1-1; DNA: TGTGCAAGTCGCTCGGGGACAGGTCGGAACACTGAAGCTTTCTTT; CDR3: CASRSGTGRNTEAFF
D: -; length: 15; size: few; V: TRBV5-4; J: TRBJ2-2; DNA: TGTGCCAGCAGCCCCCGGGTCGGGGTTACCGGGGAGCTGTTTTTT; CDR3: CASSPRVGVTGELFF
D: -; length: 13; size: -; V: TRBV7-2; J: TRBJ1-2; DNA: TGTGCCAGCAGCTTATTAACAGGCGTCGGCTACACCTTC; CDR3: CASSLLTGVGYTF
D: TRBD1; length: 15; size: -; V: TRBV11-2; J: TRBJ1-2; DNA: TGTGCCAGCAGTTCAAACAGGGGGATGAAGGATGGCTACACCTTC; CDR3: CASSSNRGMKDGYTF
D: -; length: 16; size: -; V: TRBV19; J: TRBJ1-6; DNA: TGTGCCAGTAGTCTACGGACAGACTCCTATAATTCACCCCTCCACTTT; CDR3: CASSLRTDSYNSPLHF
D: TRBD2; length: 16; size: -; V: TRBV2; J: TRBJ2-1; DNA: TGTGCCAGCAGGGGAACTAGCGCTAGCTCCTACAATGAGCAGTTCTTC; CDR3: CASRGTSASSYNEQFF
D: TRBD2; length: 16; size: -; V: TRBV7-9; J: TRBJ2-2; DNA: TGTGCCAGCAGCTTAGCGCTCGCCGGGGGGACCGGGGAGCTGTTTTTT; CDR3: CASSLALAGGTGELFF
D: TRBD2; length: 14; size: few; V: TRBV24-1; J: TRBJ2-7; DNA: TGTGCCACCAGTGACAGGACTAGCGGGAATGAGCAGTACTTC; CDR3: CATSDRTSGNEQYF
D: -; length: 13; size: -; V: TRBV3-1/TRBV3-2; J: TRBJ1-1; DNA: TGTGCCAGCAGCCAAGAGTTTAATGGGGGAGCTTTCTTT; CDR3: CASSQEFNGGAFF
D: -; length: 15; size: -; V: TRBV4-1; J: TRBJ1-5; DNA: TGCGCCAGCAGCCAAGAGTGGGGATACAATCAGCCCCAGCATTTT; CDR3: CASSQEWGYNQPQHF
D: TRBD2; length: 17; size: -; V: TRBV24-1; J: TRBJ2-1; DNA: TGTGCCACCAGTGATCCCTCCCGCGGGAGAGGTGAGAATGAGCAGTTCTTC; CDR3: CATSDPSRGRGENEQFF
D: TRBD1; length: 17; size: -; V: TRBV9; J: TRBJ2-1; DNA: TGTGCCAGCAGCGTAGGTCTGGGACAGGGGACACACAATGAGCAGTTCTTC; CDR3: CASSVGLGQGTHNEQFF
D: -; length: 13; size: many; V: TRBV5-6; J: TRBJ2-7; DNA: TGTGCCAGCAGCTGGGCGACAGTTTACGAGCAGTACTTC; CDR3: CASSWATVYEQYF
D: -; length: 16; size: -; V: TRBV4-3; J: TRBJ1-5; DNA: TGCGCCAGCAGCCAAGATCTAGGGACCCGTAATCAGCCCCAGCATTTT; CDR3: CASSQDLGTRNQPQHF
D: -; length: 16; size: -; V: TRBV10-1; J: TRBJ1-5; DNA: TGCGCCAGCAGTCCTCTTTTATTTTATAGCAATCAGCCCCAGCATTTT; CDR3: CASSPLLFYSNQPQHF
D: TRBD1; length: 17; size: -; V: TRBV7-9; J: TRBJ1-2; DNA: TGTGCCAGCAGCTCTACCGAGGGGGACAGGGTTCTTTGGGGCTACACCTTC; CDR3: CASSSTEGDRVLWGYTF
D: -; length: 14; size: -; V: TRBV5-1; J: TRBJ2-5; DNA: TGCGCCAGCAGCAACCGACCGAGTTTTGAGACCCAGTACTTC; CDR3: CASSNRPSFETQYF
D: TRBD1; length: 15; size: -; V: TRBV6-5; J: TRBJ2-1; DNA: TGTGCCAGCAGTTCCCCTGGACAGGGGAACAATGAGCAGTTCTTC; CDR3: CASSSPGQGNNEQFF
D: -; length: 15; size: -; V: TRBV21-1; J: TRBJ1-6; DNA: TGTGCCAGCACTACAGGACAGGGTCAAAATTCACCCCTCCACTTT; CDR3: CASTTGQGQNSPLHF
D: -; length: 14; size: -; V: TRBV9; J: TRBJ1-1; DNA: TGTGCCAGCAGCTACGGTTGGGGAAACACTGAAGCTTTCTTT; CDR3: CASSYGWGNTEAFF
D: -; length: 16; size: -; V: TRBV29-1; J: TRBJ2-7; DNA: TGCAGCGTTGAAGATCTAGCTGGGCCGCTTCCGGGAGAGCAGTACTTC; CDR3: CSVEDLAGPLPGEQYF
D: TRBD1; length: 17; size: -; V: TRBV7-2; J: TRBJ1-2; DNA: TGTGCCAGCAGGGCACTTCCCGGGACAGGGTCTACCTATGGCTACACCTTC; CDR3: CASRALPGTGSTYGYTF
D: -; length: 20; size: -; V: TRBV6-2/TRBV6-3; J: TRBJ1-3; DNA: TGTGCCAGCAGTTACTCGATACGACGGGAGGTCTGGTCTGCTGGAAACACCATATATTTT; CDR3: CASSYSIRREVWSAGNTIYF
D: -; length: 13; size: -; V: TRBV5-6; J: TRBJ2-3; DNA: TGTGCCAGCAGCTTGGGTGTCTGGGATACGCAGTATTTT; CDR3: CASSLGVWDTQYF
D: -; length: 15; size: -; V: TRBV7-9; J: TRBJ2-5; DNA: TGTGCCAGCAGCTTAGCGCTGTACTCCCAAGAGACCCAGTACTTC; CDR3: CASSLALYSQETQYF
D: -; length: 15; size: once; V: TRBV7-8; J: TRBJ1-6; DNA: TGTGCCAGCAGCTTTTTGGGGGCGCAAAATTCACCCCTCCACTTT; CDR3: CASSFLGAQNSPLHF
D: -; length: 14; size: -; V: TRBV5-4; J: TRBJ1-2; DNA: TGTGCCAGCAGCTTGGCAGGGGTACCCTATGGCTACACCTTC; CDR3: CASSLAGVPYGYTF
D: -; length: 14; size: -; V: TRBV6-5; J: TRBJ1-2; DNA: TGTGCCAGCAGAATGAACCGGGGCCACTATGGCTACACCTTC; CDR3: CASRMNRGHYGYTF
D: TRBD2; length: 16; size: -; V: TRBV7-9; J: TRBJ2-1; DNA: TGTGCCAGCAGCCTCATGGGGGGACTAGCGGGAGATGAGCAGTTCTTC; CDR3: CASSLMGGLAGDEQFF
D: TRBD1; length: 15; size: -; V: TRBV6-5; J: TRBJ2-5; DNA: TGTGCCAGCAGTTCGGACAGGGGTGGAAAAGAGACCCAGTACTTC; CDR3: CASSSDRGGKETQYF
D: TRBD2; length: 15; size: -; V: TRBV5-8; J: TRBJ2-1; DNA: TGTGCCAGCAGCTACGGGACTAGCGGGGTCTATGAGCAGTTCTTC; CDR3: CASSYGTSGVYEQFF
D: -; length: 14; size: -; V: TRBV7-2; J: TRBJ2-5; DNA: TGTGCCAGCAGCTTATCTCGGACAACGGAGACCCAGTACTTC; CDR3: CASSLSRTTETQYF
D: TRBD2; length: 14; size: -; V: TRBV7-2; J: TRBJ2-1; DNA: TGTGCCAGCGGGGCCGGAGCGGGGAGGGATGAGCAGTTCTTC; CDR3: CASGAGAGRDEQFF
D: -; length: 12; size: -; V: TRBV12-5; J: TRBJ1-1; DNA: TGTGCTAGTGGTTTGGTTTCAGGGGTCGCTTTCTTT; CDR3: CASGLVSGVAFF
D: -; length: 15; size: -; V: TRBV5-1; J: TRBJ2-7; DNA: TGCGCCAGCAGCGGGGGGACGGTGAGCTCCTACGAGCAGTACTTC; CDR3: CASSGGTVSSYEQYF
D: -; length: 15; size: -; V: TRBV4-1; J: TRBJ1-1; DNA: TGCGCCAGCAGCCAAGATGTAGGGGAGAGCACTGAAGCTTTCTTT; CDR3: CASSQDVGESTEAFF
D: -; length: 11; size: few; V: TRBV19; J: TRBJ1-3; DNA: TGTGCCAGTAGTATCCGAAACACCATATATTTT; CDR3: CASSIRNTIYF
D: -; length: 15; size: -; V: TRBV18; J: TRBJ2-7; DNA: TGTGCCAGCTCACCGCAGGAACAGGAATTCTACGAGCAGTACTTC; CDR3: CASSPQEQEFYEQYF
D: TRBD1; length: 15; size: -; V: TRBV2; J: TRBJ1-5; DNA: TGTGCCAGCAGGGAGACCGGGACAGGGATTCAGCCCCAGCATTTT; CDR3: CASRETGTGIQPQHF
D: -; length: 14; size: few; V: TRBV7-2; J: TRBJ1-3; DNA: TGTGCCAGCAGCCCAGGAAACTCTGGAAACACCATATATTTT; CDR3: CASSPGNSGNTIYF